This T cell receptor (beta chain) emerged from a study of CD8 T cells in Susac syndrome. Reverse transcription of roughly 0.5 to 1 ug RNA was carried out with random hexamers. Multiplex PCR with immunoSEQ amplified the TCR beta CDR3 across 54 Vbeta and 13 Jbeta. Each CDR3 protein gets one entry after TCRdb re-called the immunoSEQ multiplex PCR reads with MiXCR. The table records about 150,000 distinct CDR3 sequences, over 85% of them present only once. General observations from the study: As acknowledged by the study, its TCR sequencing and HLA analysis included a relatively small number of individuals.

As to this clonotype: The target antigen is unknown.

Negative isolation yielded the CD8+ and CD4+ T cells, while FACS enriched the TEMRA cells. Germline loops: CDR1 LNHNV, CDR2 YYDKDF (reference sequence). The CDR3 length is 14 residues. The J segment lost 6 bases and the V segment lost 3 bases, leaving 7 bases of the junction unmatched. The rearrangement uses TRBV15 and TRBJ2-7; 8 bases line up with TRBD2. The receptor was isolated from a human donor with multiple sclerosis. Sequencing input: CD8+ T cells from PBMCs. CDR3 sequence (DNA): TGTGCCACCAGCAGCTTTTCCGGGGGGGGCGAGCAGTACTTC. Translation: CATSSFSGGGEQYF.